This TCR beta chain is drawn from a study of shared clonotypes between healthy human individuals. The CDR3 loop spans 14 amino acids. With 6 bases clipped from V and 0 bases from J, the junction kept 1 base outside the gene matches. Germline CDR1 is KGHSH and CDR2 is LQKENI. The authors ran the assay at deep level. Some 28,000 T cell genomes (around 190 ng DNA) went into each sorted-subset replicate. Repertoires were generated with immunoSEQ multiplex PCR, while TCRdb's copy carries only in-frame clones and drops some. There are about 1.4 million clones in the sample; roughly 96% occur only once, and more than 0.9% lies in the top ten. In this sample, this clone turned up once. Its antigen is still unknown. Findings and limits, study-wide: Sample collection involved blood only; tissue repertoires are likely different. The represented genetic and exposure-history diversity was limited by the small number of donors.

The rearrangement links TRBV18 to TRBJ2-7; 11 bases are shared with TRBD2. The sequencing input was naive CD4+ T cells sorted from blood. Regarding subset: CD45RA+ positively selected. This clonotype was sampled from a man aged 30-40 years in good health. The DNA of the CDR3 is TGTGCCAGCTCTAGCGGGAGGGCCTCCTACGAGCAGTACTTC. This translates into CASSSGRASYEQYF.